Listed below are T cell receptor beta chains from one sample, sequenced in a study of blood T cell repertoires in COVID-19. Clones were sequenced by immunoSEQ multiplex PCR, and TCRdb holds only the in-frame ones, with some missing. The sample holds around 340,000 clones; around 82% are singletons and the top ten take roughly 3%. Sequencing input: peripheral blood. The receptors were gathered from a young man with active or convalescent COVID-19. Both conserved end residues are part of each CDR3. A D gene is named only where the DNA matches it firmly. A row's size may be missing; if present it is once, few, many or a size class.

j_gene | d_gene | abundance | v_gene | len | CDR3aa | CDR3nt
TRBJ2-1 | TRBD2 | - | TRBV2 | 15 | CASRRLAGENNEQFF | TGTGCCAGCAGAAGACTAGCGGGAGAGAACAATGAGCAGTTCTTC
TRBJ2-5 | TRBD2 | - | TRBV27 | 14 | CASSFGRVDATQYF | TGTGCCAGCAGTTTCGGGAGGGTCGACGCGACCCAGTACTTC
TRBJ2-1 | TRBD2 | once | TRBV18 | 18 | CASSPRGSGGGSYNEQFF | TGTGCCAGCTCACCCCGGGGTAGCGGGGGGGGCTCCTACAATGAGCAGTTCTTC
TRBJ2-7 | TRBD1 | - | TRBV19 | 14 | CASGPGQGLYEQYF | TGTGCCAGTGGCCCGGGACAGGGGCTCTACGAGCAGTACTTC
TRBJ1-4 | - | - | TRBV4-1 | 15 | CASRLTGLPNEKLFF | TGCGCCAGCAGACTCACAGGGCTCCCTAATGAAAAACTGTTTTTT
TRBJ2-3 | TRBD1 | - | TRBV7-9 | 15 | CASSSSGQGTDTQYF | TGTGCCAGCAGCTCGTCGGGACAGGGGACAGATACGCAGTATTTT
TRBJ2-7 | - | - | TRBV6-1 | 15 | CASSDVSSGTYEQYF | TGTGCCAGCAGTGATGTGAGTAGCGGAACCTACGAGCAGTACTTC
TRBJ1-1 | - | few | TRBV5-1 | 14 | CASSLRGADTEAFF | TGCGCCAGCAGCTTGCGGGGGGCTGACACTGAAGCTTTCTTT
TRBJ1-3 | - | - | TRBV6-5 | 15 | CASSYNNGPGDTIYF | TGTGCCAGCAGTTATAACAACGGACCAGGGGACACCATATATTTT
TRBJ2-3 | - | - | TRBV18 | 14 | CASSPSLASDTQYF | TGTGCCAGCTCCCCGTCCCTAGCGTCAGATACGCAGTATTTT
TRBJ2-2 | - | - | TRBV7-3 | 15 | CASSSQVGNTGELFF | TGTGCCAGCAGCTCCCAGGTCGGAAACACCGGGGAGCTGTTTTTT
TRBJ2-1 | TRBD2 | - | TRBV30 | 15 | CAWSLGTSGSNEQFF | TGTGCCTGGAGTCTAGGGACTAGCGGAAGCAATGAGCAGTTCTTC
TRBJ2-6 | TRBD2 | - | TRBV7-2 | 15 | CASSRGGSGANVLTF | TGTGCCAGCAGCCGCGGGGGCTCTGGGGCCAACGTCCTGACTTTC
TRBJ2-5 | - | - | TRBV18 | 12 | CASSSYQETQYF | TGTGCCAGCTCCTCGTACCAAGAGACCCAGTACTTC
TRBJ2-1 | TRBD2 | - | TRBV5-1 | 16 | CASSLAAQREDNEQFF | TGCGCCAGCAGCTTGGCGGCCCAGCGGGAGGATAATGAGCAGTTCTTC
TRBJ2-7 | - | - | TRBV28 | 15 | CASSLVGTRPYEQYF | TGTGCCAGCAGTTTGGTGGGCACCCGGCCATACGAGCAGTACTTC
TRBJ1-1 | TRBD1 | - | TRBV24-1 | 13 | CATSDLDRGEAFF | TGTGCCACCAGTGATTTAGACAGGGGGGAGGCTTTCTTT
TRBJ2-5 | - | - | TRBV7-2 | 16 | CASSPPWAQGQETQYF | TGTGCCAGCAGCCCCCCGTGGGCTCAGGGCCAAGAGACCCAGTACTTC
TRBJ1-4 | - | - | TRBV19 | 13 | CASSIATFEKLFF | TGTGCCAGTAGTATCGCCACATTTGAAAAACTGTTTTTT
TRBJ1-4 | TRBD1 | - | TRBV15 | 16 | CATSTGQPPTNEKLFF | TGTGCCACCAGCACGGGACAGCCACCAACTAATGAAAAACTGTTTTTT
TRBJ2-1 | TRBD2 | - | TRBV19 | 14 | CASSGGAIYNEQFF | TGTGCCAGTAGCGGGGGGGCAATCTACAATGAGCAGTTCTTC
TRBJ1-1 | - | - | TRBV10-1 | 14 | CASSEGRRGTEAFF | TGCGCCAGCAGTGAAGGACGTCGGGGCACTGAAGCTTTCTTT
TRBJ2-1 | TRBD2 | - | TRBV2 | 21 | CASSDEKGLAGPRRGYNEQFF | TGTGCCAGCAGTGACGAGAAGGGACTAGCGGGACCTCGGCGGGGCTACAATGAGCAGTTCTTC
TRBJ2-7 | TRBD2 | - | TRBV30 | 15 | CAWSVPGTSGGEQYF | TGTGCCTGGAGTGTTCCCGGGACTAGCGGGGGAGAGCAGTACTTC
TRBJ1-1 | TRBD1 | - | TRBV4-3 | 15 | CASSQGGQLNTEAFF | TGCGCCAGCAGCCAAGGGGGACAGTTGAACACTGAAGCTTTCTTT
TRBJ2-7 | TRBD2 | - | TRBV7-2 | 15 | CASSVTSGGPYEQYF | TGTGCCAGCAGCGTGACTAGCGGGGGGCCCTACGAGCAGTACTTC
TRBJ2-7 | - | - | TRBV5-8 | 14 | CASSFLGAGYEQYF | TGTGCCAGCAGCTTTTTGGGGGCAGGCTACGAGCAGTACTTC
TRBJ2-1 | TRBD2 | once | TRBV7-2 | 17 | CASSSAGLATGTHEQFF | TGTGCCAGCAGCTCGGCGGGACTAGCAACTGGAACCCATGAGCAGTTCTTC
TRBJ2-5 | TRBD2 | once | TRBV19 | 19 | CASSIDQPSAGGWEETQYF | TGTGCCAGTAGTATAGATCAGCCCTCGGCGGGAGGATGGGAAGAGACCCAGTACTTC
TRBJ1-2 | TRBD1 | - | TRBV30 | 12 | CAWLGTDYGYTF | TGTGCCTGGCTAGGGACAGACTATGGCTACACCTTC
TRBJ2-7 | - | - | TRBV4-2 | 16 | CASSQDQGSIGYEQYF | TGTGCCAGCAGCCAAGATCAGGGATCGATAGGCTACGAGCAGTACTTC
TRBJ1-1 | - | - | TRBV4-3 | 17 | CASSQDQIGGTGTEAFF | TGCGCCAGCAGCCAAGATCAGATAGGGGGTACGGGCACTGAAGCTTTCTTT
TRBJ1-1 | - | - | TRBV6-5 | 14 | CASSDLPGGTEAFF | TGTGCCAGCAGCGACCTCCCTGGGGGGACTGAAGCTTTCTTT
TRBJ1-1 | TRBD1 | few | TRBV9 | 12 | CASSTGTGGAFF | TGTGCCAGCAGCACAGGGACAGGGGGAGCTTTCTTT
TRBJ2-7 | TRBD1 | - | TRBV3-1/TRBV3-2 | 13 | CASSQEGTGGLYF | TGTGCCAGCAGCCAAGAGGGGACAGGGGGTTTGTACTTC
TRBJ1-3 | - | - | TRBV7-9 | 15 | CAIDPDRFAGNTIYF | TGTGCCATCGACCCCGACAGGTTTGCTGGAAACACCATATATTTT
TRBJ2-3 | - | - | TRBV5-1 | 16 | CASSLAEGLAKDTQYF | TGCGCCAGCAGCTTGGCCGAGGGGCTAGCGAAAGATACGCAGTATTTT
TRBJ2-1 | - | - | TRBV7-9 | 15 | CASSFGTRNYNEQFF | TGTGCCAGCAGCTTTGGAACTAGGAACTACAATGAGCAGTTCTTC
TRBJ2-1 | TRBD1 | - | TRBV6-5 | 15 | CASSTGTGAYNEQFF | TGTGCCAGCAGCACCGGGACAGGGGCGTACAATGAGCAGTTCTTC
TRBJ2-1 | - | - | TRBV4-2 | 12 | CASSQAPGLQFF | TGTGCCAGCAGCCAAGCCCCGGGACTGCAGTTCTTC
TRBJ2-7 | - | - | TRBV7-9 | 14 | CASSLGSGSYEQYF | TGTGCCAGCAGCTTAGGATCAGGATCCTACGAGCAGTACTTC
TRBJ1-4 | - | - | TRBV7-8 | 16 | CASSLAQGPAGEKLFF | TGTGCCAGCAGCTTAGCCCAGGGCCCCGCCGGTGAAAAACTGTTTTTT
TRBJ2-5 | - | once | TRBV30 | 12 | CAWSPRQETQYF | TGTGCCTGGAGTCCCAGGCAAGAGACCCAGTACTTC
TRBJ1-3 | - | few | TRBV11-2 | 17 | CASTTQRRQSSGNTIYF | TGTGCCAGCACAACCCAGCGGCGCCAGAGCTCTGGAAACACCATATATTTT
TRBJ1-1 | TRBD1 | once | TRBV6-4 | 17 | CASSSYGTGGRRTEAFF | TGTGCCAGCAGTAGCTACGGGACAGGGGGCCGGAGGACTGAAGCTTTCTTT
TRBJ1-2 | TRBD1 | - | TRBV6-5 | 14 | CASSYDRAPYGYTF | TGTGCCAGCAGTTACGACAGGGCGCCTTATGGCTACACCTTC
TRBJ1-1 | TRBD1 | - | TRBV23-1 | 12 | CASSDRADEAFF | TGCGCCAGCAGCGACAGGGCTGATGAAGCTTTCTTT
TRBJ1-2 | TRBD1 | - | TRBV10-1 | 12 | CAPGQPFYGYTF | TGCGCGCCGGGACAGCCTTTTTATGGCTACACCTTC
TRBJ2-1 | TRBD2 | few | TRBV29-1 | 13 | CSVAGGANNEQFF | TGCAGCGTAGCGGGAGGGGCTAACAATGAGCAGTTCTTC
TRBJ2-1 | - | - | TRBV5-1 | 16 | CASSSFRQWGQSEQFF | TGCGCCAGCAGCTCCTTTAGACAGTGGGGGCAGAGTGAGCAGTTCTTC
TRBJ2-1 | TRBD1 | once | TRBV6-5 | 14 | CASMLGTGTYEQFF | TGTGCCAGCATGCTGGGGACAGGTACCTATGAGCAGTTCTTC
TRBJ2-6 | - | - | TRBV19 | 15 | CASSIGAPGANVLTF | TGTGCCAGTAGTATAGGGGCCCCTGGGGCCAACGTCCTGACTTTC
TRBJ1-2 | - | - | TRBV7-9 | 19 | CASSHPWWGFGMLGYGYTF | TGTGCCAGCAGCCACCCATGGTGGGGTTTCGGGATGTTGGGCTATGGCTACACCTTC
TRBJ2-7 | TRBD1 | - | TRBV2 | 13 | CASAGQGFNEQYF | TGTGCCAGCGCCGGACAGGGTTTCAACGAGCAGTACTTC